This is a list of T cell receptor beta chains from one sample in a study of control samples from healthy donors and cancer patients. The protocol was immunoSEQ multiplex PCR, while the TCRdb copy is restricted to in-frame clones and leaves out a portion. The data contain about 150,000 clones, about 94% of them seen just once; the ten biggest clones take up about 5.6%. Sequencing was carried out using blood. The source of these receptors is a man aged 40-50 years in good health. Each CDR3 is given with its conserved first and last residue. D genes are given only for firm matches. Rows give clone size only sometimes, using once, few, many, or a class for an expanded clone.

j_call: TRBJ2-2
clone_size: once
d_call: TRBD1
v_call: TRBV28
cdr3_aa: CASSTSGWAGQGDTGELFF
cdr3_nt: TGTGCCAGCAGTACAAGTGGCTGGGCGGGACAGGGAGACACCGGGGAGCTGTTTTTT

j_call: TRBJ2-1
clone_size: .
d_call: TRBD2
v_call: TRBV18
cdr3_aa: CASSPGLMHEQFF
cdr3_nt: TGTGCCAGCTCACCGGGACTAATGCATGAGCAGTTCTTC

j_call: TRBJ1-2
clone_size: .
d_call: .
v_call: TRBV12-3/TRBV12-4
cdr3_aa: CASSQGNYGYTF
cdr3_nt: TGTGCCAGCAGTCAGGGAAACTATGGCTACACCTTC

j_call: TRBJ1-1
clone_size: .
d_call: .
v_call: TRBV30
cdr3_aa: CAWSPLRDEAFF
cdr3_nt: TGTGCCTGGAGCCCCCTGCGGGACGAAGCTTTCTTT

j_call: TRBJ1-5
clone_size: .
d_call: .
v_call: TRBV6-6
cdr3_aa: CAVGQGNQPQHF
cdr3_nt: TGTGCCGTGGGGCAGGGCAATCAGCCCCAGCATTTT

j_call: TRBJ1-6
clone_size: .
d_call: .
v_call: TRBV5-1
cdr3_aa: CASSLGVGGPYSPLHF
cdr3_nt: TGCGCCAGCAGCTTGGGGGTTGGTGGCCCCTATTCACCCCTCCACTTT

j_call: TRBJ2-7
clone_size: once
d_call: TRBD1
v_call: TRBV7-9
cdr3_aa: CASSADWDRHSYEQYF
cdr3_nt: TGTGCCAGCAGCGCGGATTGGGACAGACACTCCTACGAGCAGTACTTC

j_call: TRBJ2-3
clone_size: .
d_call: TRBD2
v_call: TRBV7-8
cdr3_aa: CASSPGTSGGAGTDTQYF
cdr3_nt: TGTGCCAGCAGCCCCGGGACTAGCGGGGGCGCGGGCACAGATACGCAGTATTTT

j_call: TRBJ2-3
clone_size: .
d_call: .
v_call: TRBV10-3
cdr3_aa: CAIKSATGVAGTDTQYF
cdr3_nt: TGTGCCATCAAGTCGGCTACCGGAGTCGCGGGGACAGATACGCAGTATTTT

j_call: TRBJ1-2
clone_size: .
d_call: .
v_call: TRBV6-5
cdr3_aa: CASSYAAGSIYGYTF
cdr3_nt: TGTGCCAGCAGTTACGCCGCCGGGTCCATCTATGGCTACACCTTC

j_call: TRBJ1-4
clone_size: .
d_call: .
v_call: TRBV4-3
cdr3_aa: CASSRGSTNEKLFF
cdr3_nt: TGCGCCAGCTCCAGGGGCTCAACTAATGAAAAACTGTTTTTT

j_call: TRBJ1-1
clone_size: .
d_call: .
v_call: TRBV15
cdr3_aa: CATSPSRFGTEAFF
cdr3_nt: TGTGCCACCAGCCCGTCGAGGTTTGGCACTGAAGCTTTCTTT

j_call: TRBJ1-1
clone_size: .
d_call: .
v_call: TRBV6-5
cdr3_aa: CASRRLNTEAFF
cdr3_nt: TGTGCCAGCAGAAGGCTGAACACTGAAGCTTTCTTT